This record looks at one T cell receptor (beta chain) sequence and its context. The CDR3 spans 16 residues. CDR1 is MNHEY, CDR2 SVGEGT, per germline. Between the trimmed V and J ends, which lost 8 bases and 7 bases, there was a span of 26 bases. Alongside a J-beta primer mix, a sample-barcoded 5' primer served in a second PCR lasting about 7 to 12 cycles. TCRdb called the 5' RACE reads again in MiXCR, with one record for every CDR3 protein. The sample records about 1.1 million distinct CDR3 sequences, 35% to 45% being singletons. This sample is drawn from a study of blood T cells in healthy people across ages.

Sequenced input: blood. This chain joins TRBV6-2 or TRBV6-3 and TRBJ1-2; D is undetermined. The sequence derives from a man younger than 30 in good health. CDR3 sequence (DNA): TGTGCCAGCTCTCTACTCGGGCCTGGGAGGCAGTTTGGCTACACCTTC. Protein sequence: CASSLLGPGRQFGYTF.